These 17 T cell receptor beta chains came from one sample sequenced in a study of control samples from healthy donors and cancer patients. TCRdb keeps only in-frame clones here, not all; method: immunoSEQ multiplex PCR. Among around 170,000 clones listed, 85% to 95% were seen once. Material for sequencing was blood. The receptors stem from a man aged 25-40 years in good health.

The DNA for the CDR3 is TGTGCCAGCAGTTACTCGGTAGGATATGGCTACACCTTC. This encodes CASSYSVGYGYTF. V and J are TRBV6-5 and TRBJ1-2; D gene ambiguous. Trimming took 0 bases from V and 5 from J, leaving 7 bases between them. Per the germline V gene, CDR1 is MNHEY and CDR2 is SVGAGI. There are 13 residues in the CDR3.

This clone was picked up a small number of times. The chain joins TRBV29-1 to TRBJ2-3; D might be TRBD2 (6 bases). This CDR3 is built from 14 residues. CDR1 and CDR2 from the germline V gene are SQVTM and ANQGSEA. The V end was cut by 6 bases, the J end by 4 bases, with 17 bases between. The DNA of the CDR3 is TGCAGCGTGCCGGGACTCAGGAGGGCAGATACGCAGTATTTT. It is translated as CSVPGLRRADTQYF.

The DNA for the CDR3 is TGTGCCTGGAAAAGGGGGGAACTGCTAGCAGAGACCCAGTACTTC. It yields the protein CAWKRGELLAETQYF. This rearrangement joins TRBV30 to TRBJ2-5, with D tentatively TRBD1 or TRBD2 (6 bases each). Trimming shortened V by 4 bases and J by 4 bases, and 19 bases separated the two germline ends. The CDR3 contains 15 residues. Germline lookup yields CDR1 GTSNPN and CDR2 SVGIG (reference sequence).

This chain connects TRBV3-1 (or the pseudogene TRBV3-2) to TRBJ2-7; no firm D call. CDR1 is LGHDT, CDR2 YNNKEL, per germline (reference sequence). This CDR3 has 12 residues. V lost 4 bases and J 2 bases, leaving 6 bases between the germline ends. The CDR3 loop reads CASSLGAYEQYF. CDR3 DNA sequence: TGTGCCAGCAGCCTTGGAGCCTACGAGCAGTACTTC.

The chain joins TRBV4-3 to TRBJ2-7, with unresolved D. The ends were cut back, 0 bases at V and 3 bases at J, with 9 bases in the middle. The CDR3 sequence is 14 residues long. The germline gives CDR1 LGHNA, CDR2 YSLEER. The CDR3 spells CASSQDLGDYEQYF. For the CDR3, the DNA is TGCGCCAGCAGCCAAGACCTTGGTGACTACGAGCAGTACTTC.

This clone was observed a single time. J is TRBJ2-1 and V is TRBV7-9, with 7 positions matching TRBD2. Trimming at V came to 5 bases and at J to 3 bases, leaving 7 bases not matched to a gene. Germline V gene data show CDR1 as SEHNR and CDR2 as FQNEAQ (reference sequence). The CDR3 contains 15 residues. This CDR3 reads CASSGLVGGYNEQFF. The CDR3 bases are TGTGCCAGCAGCGGACTAGTAGGTGGCTACAATGAGCAGTTCTTC.

The chain combines TRBV19 with TRBJ1-5; no definite D call. Per the germline V gene, CDR1 is LNHDA and CDR2 is SQIVND (reference sequence). V was pared by 7 bases and J by 8 bases, with 12 bases between. This CDR3 contains 12 residues. CDR3 sequence reads: CASTFGREPQHF. The CDR3 DNA is TGTGCCAGTACCTTTGGGAGGGAGCCCCAGCATTTT.

The chain has TRBV5-6 and TRBJ1-4, with TRBD1 as a possible D gene (5 bases). This CDR3 contains 14 residues. CDR1 and CDR2 from the germline V gene are SGHDT and YYEEEE. V was cut by 0 bases and J by 5 bases, with 8 bases left in between. The CDR3 protein is CASSLGQRNEKLFF. CDR3 bases: TGTGCCAGCAGCTTGGGACAGCGGAATGAAAAACTGTTTTTT.

The J gene is TRBJ2-7, the V gene TRBV6-5; TRBD2 is a possible D gene (5 bases). Germline assignment: CDR1 MNHEY and CDR2 SVGAGI. The CDR3 is 14 amino acids. Trimming shortened V by 0 bases and J by 0 bases, and 6 bases separated the two germline ends. The CDR3 loop is CASSYSGASYEQYF. The CDR3 DNA is TGTGCCAGCAGTTACTCGGGAGCCTCCTACGAGCAGTACTTC.

This chain connects TRBV5-1 to TRBJ1-2; D remains ambiguous. This CDR3 comprises 14 residues. Germline V gene lookup returns CDR1 SGHRS and CDR2 YFSETQ. Trimming took off 0 bases at V and 6 bases at J, with 12 bases between the two ends. The CDR3, as DNA: TGCGCCAGCAGCTTGGATTTGCAGGCAGATGGCTACACCTTC. It is translated as CASSLDLQADGYTF.

The rearrangement links TRBV7-6 to TRBJ2-7, with D perhaps matching TRBD2 (6 bases). Germline assignment: CDR1 SGHVS and CDR2 FNYEAQ. The germline V and J ends were trimmed by 0 bases and 0 bases, with 9 bases remaining between them. The CDR3 length is 15 residues. The CDR3 nucleotides read TGTGCCAGCAGCTTAGCCTTGGGACTCTCCTACGAGCAGTACTTC. Translating it yields CASSLALGLSYEQYF.

Here the CDR3 DNA reads TGTGCCAGCAGTATCAGGGGGTGGAACACTGAAGCTTTCTTT. Its protein product is CASSIRGWNTEAFF. This chain connects TRBV27 to TRBJ1-1; 7 bases match TRBD1. This CDR3 has 14 residues. Germline CDR1 reads MNHEY; CDR2 reads SMNVEV (reference sequence). Trimming took 5 bases from V and 1 from J; bases not matched to a gene: 4.

The CDR3 is CASSVDPRPYGYTF. CDR3 sequence (DNA): TGTGCCAGCAGTGTGGACCCGCGGCCCTATGGCTACACCTTC. The gene calls are TRBV2 and TRBJ1-2; D not certain. The germline V gene has CDR1 SNHLY and CDR2 FYNNEI. The CDR3 is 14 amino acids. V shed 4 bases and J shed 4 bases, with 13 bases lying between them.

This chain links TRBV2 with TRBJ2-1; tentative D call: TRBD2 (5 bases). Trimming removed 6 bases from V and 12 bases from J, with 15 bases in between. CDR1 and CDR2 (germline): SNHLY, FYNNEI. This CDR3 has 12 amino acids. The CDR3 is CASRVSEAGQFF. The DNA for the CDR3 is TGTGCCAGCAGGGTCTCGGAGGCGGGGCAGTTCTTC.

V is TRBV5-1 and J is TRBJ1-2, with 10 bases identical to TRBD1. V shed 7 bases, J shed 4 bases, and the junction held 4 bases outside the gene matches. CDR3 length: 13 amino acids. Germline-derived CDR1 and CDR2 are SGHRS and YFSETQ. The CDR3 is CASGTGDTYGYTF. The CDR3 nucleotides read TGCGCCAGCGGGACAGGGGATACCTATGGCTACACCTTC.

The rearrangement joins TRBV5-4 to TRBJ2-1, with D hard to call. Between the trimmed V and J ends, which lost 2 bases and 4 bases, there was a span of 4 bases. The CDR3 covers 12 residues. The germline V gene has CDR1 SGHNT and CDR2 YYREEE (reference sequence). Here the CDR3 reads CASSFRYNEQFF. In DNA form, the CDR3 reads TGTGCCAGCAGCTTCCGATACAATGAGCAGTTCTTC. Full variable domain (outside the CDR3, taken from reference TRBV5-4 and TRBJ2-1): ETGVTQSPTHLIKTRGQQVTLRCSSQSGHNTVSWYQQALGQGPQFIFQYYREEENGRGNFPPRFSGLQFPNYSSELNVNALELDDSALYLCASSFRYNEQFFGPGTRLTVL.

This clone came up once. The rearrangement links TRBV7-8 to TRBJ1-2; 9 bases are a match to TRBD1. The CDR3 loop spans 12 amino acids. V shed 6 bases and J 7 bases; nucleotides not matched to a gene: 3. Germline CDR1 and CDR2: SGHVS and FQNEAQ. The CDR3, as DNA: TGTGCCAGCAGGGACAGGGGCTTTGGCTACACCTTC. This gives the protein CASRDRGFGYTF.